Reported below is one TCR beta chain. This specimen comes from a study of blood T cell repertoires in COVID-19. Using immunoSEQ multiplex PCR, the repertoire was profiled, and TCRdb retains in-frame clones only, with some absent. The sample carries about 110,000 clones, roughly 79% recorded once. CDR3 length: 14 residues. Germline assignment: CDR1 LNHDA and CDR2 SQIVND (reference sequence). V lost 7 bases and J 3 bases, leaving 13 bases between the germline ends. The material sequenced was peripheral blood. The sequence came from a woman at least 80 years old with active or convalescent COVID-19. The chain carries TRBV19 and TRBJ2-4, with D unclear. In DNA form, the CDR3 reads TGTGCCAGTATGTCTCCCGGAGACAAAAACATTCAGTACTTC. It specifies CASMSPGDKNIQYF.